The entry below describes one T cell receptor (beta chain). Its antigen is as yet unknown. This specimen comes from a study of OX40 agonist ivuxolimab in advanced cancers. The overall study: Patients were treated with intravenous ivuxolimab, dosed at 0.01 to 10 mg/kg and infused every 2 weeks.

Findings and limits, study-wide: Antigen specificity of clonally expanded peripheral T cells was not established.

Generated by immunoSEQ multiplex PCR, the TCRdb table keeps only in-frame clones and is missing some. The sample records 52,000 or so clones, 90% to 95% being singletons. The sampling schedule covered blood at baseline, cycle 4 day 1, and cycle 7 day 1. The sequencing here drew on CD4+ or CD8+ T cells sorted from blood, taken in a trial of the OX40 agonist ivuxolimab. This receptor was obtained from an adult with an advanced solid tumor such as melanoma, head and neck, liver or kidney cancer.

The CDR3 DNA follows: TGCGCCAGTGGTTGGGGCCCTTACAATGAGCAGTTCTTC. Amino acid sequence: CASGWGPYNEQFF. J is TRBJ2-1 and V is TRBV5-1; D is possibly TRBD1 (5 bases). CDR1 and CDR2 from the germline V gene are SGHRS and YFSETQ. Trimming took 8 bases from V and 4 from J, leaving 13 bases between them. This CDR3 spans 13 amino acids.